The 4 T cell receptor beta chains below all came from one sample that was sequenced in a study of human T cells and chemical hapten exposure. TCRdb used MiXCR to reprocess the RACE reads, holding one entry per CDR3 protein. The sample yields over 60,000 distinct CDR3 sequences, around 10% seen once. The time point is: patch test 2, 6 weeks after DPC sensitization. As for treatment: therapeutic diphenylcyclopropenone sensitization with weekly scalp DPC. Sequencing used whole blood, obtained in connection with sensitization to the hapten diphenylcyclopropenone (DPC). Receptor source: a woman in her fifties or sixties with alopecia areata. Some clones in this sample may be carry-over from other donors' samples.

This clonotype was detected many times. The V and J genes are TRBV20-1 and TRBJ2-1, with 12 nucleotides matching TRBD1. Germline V gene lookup returns CDR1 DFQATT and CDR2 SNEGSKA (reference sequence). V lost 1 base and J lost 8; bases outside the gene matches: 3. This CDR3 spans 14 amino acids. This CDR3 is CSARVGQGAYEQFF. The CDR3 coding sequence is TGCAGTGCTAGAGTGGGACAGGGGGCCTATGAGCAGTTCTTC.

This clonotype was picked up many times. The CDR3 is CASSLAGVFYNEQFF. CDR3 nucleotides: TGTGCCAGCAGCCTGGCGGGAGTCTTCTACAATGAGCAGTTCTTC. This rearrangement joins TRBV5-4 to TRBJ2-1; 7 bases align to TRBD2. The CDR3 is made up of 15 amino acids. Germline CDR1 and CDR2: SGHNT and YYREEE (reference sequence). Germline trimming cut 4 bases from V and 3 bases from J; bases unmatched to any gene: 7. The variable domain in full, completed from reference TRBV5-4 and TRBJ2-1, reads ETGVTQSPTHLIKTRGQQVTLRCSSQSGHNTVSWYQQALGQGPQFIFQYYREEENGRGNFPPRFSGLQFPNYSSELNVNALELDDSALYLCASSLAGVFYNEQFFGPGTRLTVL.

This clonotype appeared a few times. The chain carries TRBV2 and TRBJ2-3; TRBD1 agrees at 9 bases. Trimming took 7 bases from V and 2 from J; bases not matched to a gene: 4. The CDR3 spans 14 residues. CDR1 is SNHLY and CDR2 is FYNNEI in the germline V gene. The CDR3: CASKQGANTDTQYF. The CDR3 nucleotides are TGTGCCAGCAAACAGGGGGCTAACACAGATACGCAGTATTTT.

In this sample, this clonotype turned up many times. This chain links TRBV12-3 or TRBV12-4 with TRBJ1-3; D perhaps matches TRBD1 (6 bases). The CDR3 loop spans 16 amino acids. The V and J ends lost 1 base and 0 bases respectively, with 10 bases between them. CDR3 sequence: CASSLEMDSSGNTIYF. DNA for the CDR3: TGTGCCAGCAGTTTAGAAATGGACAGCTCTGGAAACACCATATATTTT.